The clone carrying this T cell receptor beta chain was seen repeatedly, ten times or more. Its antigen is not identified. This entry is derived from a study of CD8 T cells in ankylosing spondylitis. Study results and caveats: CD8+ disease-linked clones were present at relatively low frequencies in blood. In the blood and synovial fluid of reactive arthritis, some motif variants had been previously reported. Ankylosing spondylitis blood appeared to be characterized by a TCR beta motif of several highly homologous variants. Researchers reportedly found disease-linked clones significantly enriched in matched ankylosing spondylitis synovial fluid.

Deletions cut 4 bases from V and 9 bases from J, with 19 bases between. CDR3 size: 14 residues. CDR1 SQVTM and CDR2 ANQGSEA come from the germline V gene. TCRdb reprocessed the 5' RACE reads with MiXCR, giving one entry per CDR3 protein. This table has under 550,000 distinct CDR3 sequences, 26% appearing once. This chain joins TRBV29-1 and TRBJ2-1; perhaps TRBD2 as D (6 bases). What was sequenced was blood, either unsorted or a sorted T cell fraction (not recorded which). The clonotype comes from a male donor with ankylosing spondylitis. For the CDR3, the DNA is TGCAGCGTTGGACGGAGGGCCCTACCGGGTGAGCAGTTCTTC. This codes for CSVGRRALPGEQFF.